The 13 T cell receptor beta chains listed next were all sequenced from one sample in a study of human T cells and chemical hapten exposure. TCRdb reprocessed the RACE reads via MiXCR and lists one record per CDR3 protein. This sample has 50,000 to 70,000 distinct CDR3 sequences; around 11% occur once, and the top ten carry roughly 2.3%. Time point reported: patch test 3, about 24 weeks after DPC sensitization. Treatment noted: therapeutic diphenylcyclopropenone sensitization with weekly scalp DPC. Here the sequenced sample was whole blood, taken in connection with sensitization to the hapten diphenylcyclopropenone (DPC). The receptors stem from a man aged 25-45 years with alopecia areata. Some clones in this sample may be carry-over from other donors' samples.

CDR3 residues: CSGGPGQGMNTEAFF. In DNA, the CDR3 is TGCAGCGGAGGTCCGGGACAGGGCATGAACACTGAAGCTTTCTTT. The chain carries TRBV29-1 and TRBJ1-1; 9 bases fit TRBD1. CDR1 SQVTM and CDR2 ANQGSEA come from the germline V gene. The CDR3 extends over 15 amino acids. The J segment lost 0 bases and the V segment lost 7 bases, leaving 9 bases of the junction unmatched.

This chain uses TRBV3-1 with TRBJ1-1; weak D call: TRBD1 (5 bases). V lost 8 bases and J 5 bases, leaving 24 bases between the germline ends. CDR1 is LGHDT, CDR2 YNNKEL, per germline (reference sequence). The CDR3 is made up of 16 amino acids. CDR3 DNA sequence: TGTGCCAGCGACAACCGGGACCGGGGATGGGGGACTGAAGCTTTCTTT. It codes for CASDNRDRGWGTEAFF.

The chain carries TRBV29-1 and TRBJ1-2; D uncertain. The CDR3 totals 15 residues. Trimming stripped 6 bases from V and 3 bases from J, with 20 bases between. CDR1 and CDR2 from the germline V gene are SQVTM and ANQGSEA. CDR3 coding DNA: TGCAGCGTCCCGGACCTCGGCCAGCTTGACTATGGCTACACCTTC. Its protein product is CSVPDLGQLDYGYTF.

This clonotype occurred a few times. The J gene is TRBJ2-7, the V gene TRBV7-6; 10 positions agree with TRBD1. Germline-derived CDR1 and CDR2 are SGHVS and FNYEAQ. Germline trimming cut 2 bases from V and 7 bases from J; bases unmatched to any gene: 8. CDR3 size: 15 residues. The CDR3, as DNA: TGTGCCAGCAGCTTAATGGGACAGGGGCTCCGGGAGCAGTACTTC. It codes for CASSLMGQGLREQYF.

This clonotype was detected many times. The genes are TRBV27 and TRBJ2-7; D is possibly TRBD1 (7 bases). This CDR3 is 16 amino acids long. Deletions cut 3 bases from V and 0 bases from J, with 15 bases between. CDR1 is MNHEY and CDR2 is SMNVEV in the germline V gene (reference sequence). The CDR3 protein is CASSFGGGTASYEQYF. The CDR3 DNA is TGTGCCAGCAGTTTTGGAGGGGGGACAGCCTCCTACGAGCAGTACTTC.

In its sample, this clonotype was seen many times. The chain uses TRBV6-5 and TRBJ1-2; D is ambiguous. This CDR3 comprises 13 residues. The germline V gene has CDR1 MNHEY and CDR2 SVGAGI. V shed 0 bases and J shed 3 bases, with 5 bases lying between them. In nucleotides, the CDR3 is TGTGCCAGCAGTTACTCGGCCGACTATGGCTACACCTTC. The encoded protein is CASSYSADYGYTF.

In this sample, this clonotype turned up many times. This chain uses TRBV11-2 with TRBJ1-2; 7 bases map to TRBD1. The CDR3 has 18 amino acids. CDR1 and CDR2 (germline): SGHAT, FQNNGV. The V segment lost 0 bases and the J segment 1 base; nucleotides outside the gene matches: 11. This chain's CDR3 is CASSLDQYWDSLNYGYTF. DNA of the CDR3: TGTGCCAGCAGCTTAGATCAGTATTGGGACAGTCTTAACTATGGCTACACCTTC.

There are many counts of this clonotype. The chain links TRBV2 to TRBJ2-2, with D perhaps TRBD1 (7 bases). Germline V gives CDR1 SNHLY, CDR2 FYNNEI. V lost 4 bases and J lost 0, with 12 bases in between. The CDR3 length is 16 residues. The CDR3 here is CASSAGGLANTGELFF. CDR3 DNA sequence: TGTGCCAGCAGTGCAGGGGGGCTGGCGAACACCGGGGAGCTGTTTTTT.

The J gene is TRBJ2-2, the V gene TRBV29-1, with a weak D call TRBD1 (6 bases). Per germline, CDR1 SQVTM and CDR2 ANQGSEA. The V end was cut by 7 bases, the J end by 3 bases, with 15 bases between. This CDR3 contains 14 residues. CDR3 coding DNA: TGCAGCGCCACGGAACAGGGAGACACCGGGGAGCTGTTTTTT. Residues: CSATEQGDTGELFF.

This clonotype was seen only a few times. The chain employs TRBV7-9 and TRBJ2-2, with D hard to call. This CDR3 spans 15 amino acids. Between the trimmed V and J ends, which lost 1 base and 4 bases, there was a span of 10 bases. Germline CDR1 is SEHNR and CDR2 is FQNEAQ (reference sequence). DNA for the CDR3: TGTGCCAGCAGCTTAGATTCCAGCCGCACCGGGGAGCTGTTTTTT. Amino acids: CASSLDSSRTGELFF.

The table lists this clonotype with a few counts. This chain joins TRBV6-5 and TRBJ2-1; the match to TRBD2 covers 7 bases. This CDR3 contains 16 residues. The germline gives CDR1 MNHEY, CDR2 SVGAGI. Germline trimming cut 0 bases from V and 5 bases from J; bases unmatched to any gene: 7. CDR3 residues: CASSYSAGEKDNEQFF. DNA for the CDR3: TGTGCCAGCAGTTACTCGGCGGGGGAAAAGGACAATGAGCAGTTCTTC.

This clonotype was detected a few times. V and J are TRBV5-1 and TRBJ1-6; unclear D gene. Trimming shortened V by 2 bases and J by 6 bases, and 0 bases separated the two germline ends. The CDR3 sequence is 11 residues long. Germline loops: CDR1 SGHRS, CDR2 YFSETQ. The CDR3 reads CASSFNSPLHF. In DNA, the CDR3 is TGCGCCAGCAGCTTTAATTCACCCCTCCACTTT.

The sample holds many counts of this clonotype. The chain is built from TRBV20-1 and TRBJ1-4; 7 nucleotides agree with TRBD1. The V segment lost 4 bases and the J segment 7 bases; nucleotides outside the gene matches: 12. The CDR3 runs 15 residues. CDR1 DFQATT and CDR2 SNEGSKA come from the germline V gene (reference sequence). The CDR3 loop reads CSAILLQGMAEKLFF. DNA of the CDR3: TGCAGTGCTATATTACTACAGGGGATGGCTGAAAAACTGTTTTTT.